Detailed here is one T cell receptor beta chain. Its antigen is unknown. No much larger clone exists at a distance of one base, and base qualities are not known. The sample originates from a study of Graves' ophthalmopathy and Graves' hyperthyroidism (dated by TCRdb to the late 2010s). Study-level background: Peripheral blood was collected before any treatment was given, at the time of initial diagnosis. Once sampling was done, hyperthyroidism patients were given methimazole at a starting dose of 30 mg daily, while ophthalmopathy patients were given high-dose intravenous methylprednisolone. In total, approximately 140 blood samples were TCR-sequenced: approximately 42 ophthalmopathy, 75 hyperthyroidism and around 17 hyperthyroidism-to-ophthalmopathy patients. For independent validation, a separate cohort was made up of approximately 19 hyperthyroidism patients plus 17 patients who later progressed from hyperthyroidism to ophthalmopathy. To tell Graves' ophthalmopathy apart from Graves' hyperthyroidism, and to predict which patients would progress to ophthalmopathy, the study relied on TCR beta repertoire signatures. To explore V-J signatures that distinguish ophthalmopathy from hyperthyroidism, a discovery set of more than 90 patients was enrolled, made up of 40 to 45 with ophthalmopathy and around 60 with stable hyperthyroidism. For training and testing, the 110 or so patients in the discovery cohort were randomly divided in a 7:3 ratio. In 6 or 7 hyperthyroidism patients, T-cell repertoires of thyroid tissue and blood were compared.

What the research found in general, with its limitations: In cross-validation, the 13-signature model distinguished ophthalmopathy from stable hyperthyroidism with approximately 90% sensitivity and approximately 81% specificity, while in the test set the corresponding values were about 79% and 69%. No statistical method was used to set the sample size in advance, and the investigators knew which group each participant was assigned to. Most expanded thyroid clonotypes with a frequency above 0.001 also appeared in blood, which suggests that blood repertoires may reflect the immune response in the thyroid. In validation, the model predicted ophthalmopathy progression with over 60% sensitivity and roughly 72% specificity; some twelve predicted patients were CT-confirmed with GO in a median of about 7.1 months.

The CDR3 has 16 amino acids, counting the end cysteine and phenylalanine. Of all the DNA, just the CDR3 is kept, 48 bases in frame from base 1. The germline V gene sets CDR1 to SGHTA and CDR2 to FQGNSA. The germline ends are 12 bases apart after V is trimmed by 1 base and J by 5 bases. The ophthalmopathy patients had moderately to severely active disease, with a Clinical Activity Score of 3 or higher, a NOSPECS grade of 4 or higher, and a disease duration of less than 3 months. Patients with other autoimmune diseases, uncontrolled infections, pregnancy or lactation were excluded from the study. Diagnosis was based on clinical symptoms, serum thyroxine, TRAb, thyroid ultrasound and orbital computed tomography. Ficoll-Paque density gradient centrifugation was used to isolate PBMCs from 10 ml of fresh peripheral blood. Total RNA was extracted using Trizol reagent, and RNA quality was checked on an Agilent 2100 Bioanalyzer.

For repertoire sequencing, the TCR beta CDR3 regions were amplified from RNA transcripts. The first round was an RT-PCR using HTBI primers with the Qiagen OneStep RT-PCR kit, and this first round was followed by a second-round multiplex PCR, then size selection and purification. The libraries underwent paired-end sequencing with 100 bp reads on an Illumina HiSeq2000. For the original study's pipeline: Reads were processed with SOAPnuke, discarding reads with adapters, uncalled bases, mean Phred below 15, or no exact constant-primer or identifier match. High-quality paired reads were merged with COPE v1.2.5. Each unique nucleotide sequence was defined as a clonotype, and clonotypes were aligned to IMGT TRB V, D and J references with MiTCR v1.1. The analysis was limited to V-J combinations with a frequency above 0.0001, which together covered 99.2% of the repertoires. For each V-J combination, a TCR clonal expansion and chaos score was defined as F50 clonal expansion divided by the chaos observed in the TCRdist matrix. Welch's t-statistics and random forest were used to narrow the features down to about a dozen V-J combinations, which were then fed into a naive Bayes classifier. Thyroid-blood repertoire similarity was quantified with the Morisita-Horn index. TCRdb passed the public sequencing reads through fastp at Q25 and MiXCR, retaining productive beta sequences. Each entry merges the rows of one CDR3 protein and shows their most common DNA and genes. The V and J calls were determined by TCRdb, not by the authors. The sample table shows some 400,000 distinct CDR3 sequences, and approximately 20% are seen once. The leading ten clones occupy 1.6% of the sample.

Recombination connected TRBV7-2 to TRBJ1-6; the D gene cannot be named for sure. The sample consisted of peripheral blood. The TCR comes from a woman under 30 with Graves' ophthalmopathy. Donor details come from another sample of the same person, matched by shared clones. The nucleotides read TGTGCCAGCAGCTTAGTGGTTCGGCGGGATAATTCACCCCTCCACTTT. It encodes CASSLVVRRDNSPLHF.